The 15 T cell receptor beta chains in this list originate from one sample, sequenced in a study of T cell repertoires in cytomegalovirus infection. TCRdb re-called the reads through MiXCR, storing one row per CDR3 protein. The table shows some 480,000 distinct CDR3 sequences, with roughly a third occurring only once. No antigens are known for them. The sample in question was cultured PBMCs, obtained from culture after CMV antigen stimulation. The receptors derive from a human donor in good health (CMV status not recorded). Some clones in this sample may be carry-over from other donors' samples.

This sequence joins TRBV9 and TRBJ2-1; 11 bases match TRBD2. The CDR3 contains 18 residues. The junction had 11 bases not matched to a gene; V was cut back by 3 bases and J by 3 bases. CDR1 and CDR2 from the germline V gene are SGDLS and YYNGEE. CDR3 in DNA: TGTGCCAGCAGCGCCGATAGCGGGAGGGCTGATTACTACAATGAGCAGTTCTTC. It specifies CASSADSGRADYYNEQFF.

This clonotype was counted between two and nine times. The J gene is TRBJ2-1, the V gene TRBV7-6; 8 bases agree with TRBD2. Germline V gene sequence: CDR1 SGHVS, CDR2 FNYEAQ. The CDR3 length is 15 residues. V shed 2 bases and J 7 bases; nucleotides not matched to a gene: 7. CDR3 in amino acids: CASSLRAGTSNEQFF. The CDR3 nucleotides are TGTGCCAGCAGCTTAAGGGCCGGGACTAGTAATGAGCAGTTCTTC.

At least ten counts were recorded for this clonotype. The V call is TRBV7-9, the J call TRBJ2-1; 10 bases align to TRBD2. Germline V gives CDR1 SEHNR, CDR2 FQNEAQ (reference sequence). The CDR3 length is 15 residues. V shed 1 base, J shed 7 bases, and the junction held 4 bases outside the gene matches. The CDR3 loop is CASSLGLAGVNEQFF. In DNA, the CDR3 is TGTGCCAGCAGCTTAGGGCTAGCGGGAGTAAATGAGCAGTTCTTC.

The sample holds a few counts of this clonotype. This chain connects TRBV12-3 or TRBV12-4 to TRBJ2-1, with 13 bases aligning to TRBD2. V trimming: 6 bases; J trimming: 6 bases; junction bases outside the gene matches: 5. The CDR3 runs 15 residues. The CDR3 region has the DNA TGTGCCAGCAGCCACACTAGCGGGAGGGGCAATGAGCAGTTCTTC. Translation: CASSHTSGRGNEQFF.

DNA for the CDR3: TGTGCCAGCAGTTACCCGGGGGGGACTGAAGCTTTCTTT. Its protein product is CASSYPGGTEAFF. This rearrangement joins TRBV6-2 or TRBV6-3 to TRBJ1-1; a possible D gene is TRBD1 (5 bases). V lost 2 bases, J lost 5 bases, and 9 bases lay in between. CDR1 and CDR2 (germline): MNHEY, SVGEGT. The CDR3 loop spans 13 amino acids.

J is TRBJ2-1 and V is TRBV11-3; 15 bases align to TRBD2. V was pared by 4 bases and J by 5 bases, with 6 bases of the junction left unmatched. Germline lookup yields CDR1 SGHNT and CDR2 YENEEA. The CDR3 has 17 residues. CDR3 amino acids: CASSSRGLAGGDNEQFF. CDR3 nucleotide sequence: TGTGCCAGCAGCTCTCGAGGACTAGCGGGAGGGGACAATGAGCAGTTCTTC.

This clonotype was counted once. J is TRBJ2-7 and V is TRBV2, with 10 bases identical to TRBD1. The CDR3 contains 15 residues. The V gene end was trimmed by 6 bases and the J gene end by 2 bases; junction bases not matched to a gene: 7. The V gene's germline CDR1 is SNHLY and CDR2 FYNNEI. The CDR3 loop reads CASRAGTGETYEQYV. The CDR3 nucleotides are TGTGCCAGCAGAGCCGGGACAGGGGAGACCTACGAGCAGTACGTC.

The chain joins TRBV5-1 to TRBJ2-7; no definite D call. V dropped 0 bases and J dropped 0 bases, with 10 bases sitting between them. CDR3 length equals 15 residues. Germline-derived CDR1 and CDR2 are SGHRS and YFSETQ. DNA for the CDR3: TGCGCCAGCAGCTTGGAGGTTGGACCCTCCTACGAGCAGTACTTC. Residues: CASSLEVGPSYEQYF.

This clonotype was counted only a few times. V gene TRBV9 combines with J gene TRBJ2-4; 12 bases agree with TRBD2. CDR1 SGDLS and CDR2 YYNGEE come from the germline V gene. The CDR3 contains 19 residues. The V gene end was trimmed by 0 bases and the J gene end by 6 bases; junction bases not matched to a gene: 13. For the CDR3, the DNA is TGTGCCAGCAGCGTAGTCCCTTCGACTAGCGGGAGAGCGGGAAACATTCAGTACTTC. Translating gives CASSVVPSTSGRAGNIQYF. The whole variable domain, filled in from reference TRBV9 and TRBJ2-4, reads DSGVTQTPKHLITATGQRVTLRCSPRSGDLSVYWYQQSLDQGLQFLIQYYNGEERAKGNILERFSAQQFPDLHSELNLSSLELGDSALYFCASSVVPSTSGRAGNIQYFGAGTRLSVL.

This clonotype was recorded a few times. The chain employs TRBV6-1 and TRBJ2-1; 14 bases are a match to TRBD2. Germline loops: CDR1 MNHNS, CDR2 SASEGT. The CDR3 runs 18 residues. V gave up 2 bases and J gave up 5 bases; unmatched junction bases: 8. CDR3 region: CASSETPGLAGGHNEQFF. DNA for the CDR3: TGTGCCAGCAGTGAAACCCCTGGACTAGCGGGAGGCCACAATGAGCAGTTCTTC.

The rearrangement links TRBV27 to TRBJ1-6; TRBD1 agrees at 9 bases. Trimming at V came to 5 bases and at J to 8 bases, leaving 10 bases not matched to a gene. The CDR3 extends over 16 amino acids. CDR1 MNHEY and CDR2 SMNVEV come from the germline V gene (reference sequence). CDR3 DNA: TGTGCCAGCAGTAAAGGACAGGGGATGGGTTATTCACCCCTCCACTTT. It encodes CASSKGQGMGYSPLHF.

This clonotype appeared a few times. The chain uses TRBV7-2 and TRBJ1-2; D is perhaps TRBD1 (5 bases). The V end was cut by 1 base, the J end by 7 bases, with 10 bases between. The CDR3 runs 13 residues. Looked up from germline, CDR1 is SGHTA and CDR2 is FQGNSA. CDR3 DNA sequence: TGTGCCAGCAGCTTAGGGGAGGACATTGGCTACACCTTC. As protein: CASSLGEDIGYTF. The full variable domain, rest sourced from reference TRBV7-2 and TRBJ1-2, is GAGVSQSPSNKVTEKGKDVELRCDPISGHTALYWYRQSLGQGLEFLIYFQGNSAPDKSGLPSDRFSAERTGGSVSTLTIQRTQQEDSAVYLCASSLGEDIGYTFGSGTRLTVV.

Remarks on this clonotype: The junction departs from germline at one end; a sequencing error may be responsible. As DNA, the CDR3 is TGTGCCAGCAGCTCCAATGTGAGAGATAAGCAGTATTTT. Its translation: CASSSNVRDKQYF. This sequence joins TRBV11-2 and TRBJ2-3; D uncertain. The CDR3 totals 13 residues. CDR1 SGHAT and CDR2 FQNNGV come from the germline V gene.

V is TRBV7-2 and J is TRBJ2-5; 11 nucleotides line up with TRBD2. The ends lost 1 base at V and 5 bases at J; junction bases unmatched: 3. The CDR3 is 15 amino acids. Germline CDR1 and CDR2: SGHTA and FQGNSA. CDR3 DNA: TGTGCCAGCAGCTTAGTGGGGACTAGCGGTGAGACCCAGTACTTC. Translating gives CASSLVGTSGETQYF.

The chain has TRBV4-3 and TRBJ2-7; D unresolved. V was cut by 0 bases and J by 2 bases, with 8 bases left in between. The V gene's germline CDR1 is LGHNA and CDR2 YSLEER. The CDR3 runs 14 residues. In DNA, the CDR3 is TGCGCCAGCAGCCAAGATGTCCAGACCTACGAGCAGTACTTC. Translated: CASSQDVQTYEQYF.